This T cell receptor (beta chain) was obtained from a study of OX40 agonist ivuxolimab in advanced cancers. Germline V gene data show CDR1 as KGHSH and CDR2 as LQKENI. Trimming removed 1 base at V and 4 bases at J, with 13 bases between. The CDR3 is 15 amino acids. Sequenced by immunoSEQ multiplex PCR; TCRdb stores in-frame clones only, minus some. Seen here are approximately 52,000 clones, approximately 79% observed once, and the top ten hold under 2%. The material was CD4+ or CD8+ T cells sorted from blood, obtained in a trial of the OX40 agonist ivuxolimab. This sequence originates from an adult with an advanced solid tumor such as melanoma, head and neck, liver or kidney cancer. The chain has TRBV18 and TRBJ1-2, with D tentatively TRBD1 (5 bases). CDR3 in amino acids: CASSPQSVTVYGYTF. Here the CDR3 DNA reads TGTGCCAGCTCACCACAGTCCGTGACAGTCTATGGCTACACCTTC.